Here is one T cell receptor (beta chain) with its context. The antigen is undetermined. Germline CDR1 is KGHSH and CDR2 is LQKENI. This CDR3 has 17 amino acids. The V end lost 3 bases, the J end lost 0 bases, and 16 bases lay between the germline ends. The primer mix had 60 Vbeta and 13 Jbeta primers. The protocol was immunoSEQ multiplex PCR, while the TCRdb copy is restricted to in-frame clones and leaves out a portion. The sample carries about 130,000 clones, roughly a tenth recorded once. This record comes from a study of cytomegalovirus exposure and HLA in healthy donors. Study-level findings and limits: It was reported in a later analysis that an Asian-associated ancestry cluster showed fewer N-insertions than the roughly 660-donor mean.

This receptor was obtained from a young woman in good health and CMV-seropositive. The sample taken for sequencing was PBMCs. V is TRBV18 and J is TRBJ2-3; perhaps TRBD2 as D (5 bases). In nucleotides, the CDR3 is TGTGCCAGCTCACCTAGGACTTCCCAAACTAGCACAGATACGCAGTATTTT. Amino acids: CASSPRTSQTSTDTQYF.